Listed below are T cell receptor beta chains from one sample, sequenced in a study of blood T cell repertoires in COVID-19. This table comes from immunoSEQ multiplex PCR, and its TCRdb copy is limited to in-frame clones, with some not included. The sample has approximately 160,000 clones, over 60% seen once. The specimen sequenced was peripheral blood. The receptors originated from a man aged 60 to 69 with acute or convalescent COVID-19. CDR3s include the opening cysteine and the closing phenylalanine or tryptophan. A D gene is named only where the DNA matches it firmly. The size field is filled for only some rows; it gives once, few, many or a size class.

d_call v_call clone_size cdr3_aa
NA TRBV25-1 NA CASSDQYEQYF
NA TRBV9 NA CASSVAGGSTGELFF
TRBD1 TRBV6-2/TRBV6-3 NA CASSARDRDLPDEQYF
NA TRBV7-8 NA CASSQLRVNPYEQYF
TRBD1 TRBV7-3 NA CASSLKDRGAHREQFF
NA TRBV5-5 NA CASSFWHYNEKLFF
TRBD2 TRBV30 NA CAWSILSGLAGGSPRGETQYF
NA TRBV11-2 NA CASSLYTGHTGELFF
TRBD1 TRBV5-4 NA CASSLEGLTGPYGYTF
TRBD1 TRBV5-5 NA CASSSTGGIEKLFF
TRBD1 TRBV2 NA CASREDRGGGGAQYF
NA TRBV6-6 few CASSFPQGPYGYTF
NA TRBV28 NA CASSWLGEVQETQYF
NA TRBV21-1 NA CASSSRRGTEVSYEQYF
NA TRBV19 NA CASSITPGLQNEQYF
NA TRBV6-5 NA CASSYSSQAVYNEQFF
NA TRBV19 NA CASSTRQRNTEAFF
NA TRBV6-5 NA CASSYSEETQYF
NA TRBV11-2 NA CASSLEGVSGNTIYF
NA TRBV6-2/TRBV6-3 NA CASSYSGARGYTF
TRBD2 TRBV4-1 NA CASSQDILAGGFGFF
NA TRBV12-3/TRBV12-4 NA CASSRDYTGELFF
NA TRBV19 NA CASRWRVSGANVLTF
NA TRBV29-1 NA CSVARVVENTEAFF
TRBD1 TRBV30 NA CAWSSGTAENQPQHF
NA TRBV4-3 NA CASSQEYAGTETQYF
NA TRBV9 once CASSTTGNTEAFF
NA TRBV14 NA CASSAGRHQPQHF
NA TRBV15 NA CATSRDRARNQPQHF
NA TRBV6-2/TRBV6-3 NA CASSYTTTGPNEQFF
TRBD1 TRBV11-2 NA CASSDREFGYTF
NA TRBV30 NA CAWSPKDRGNTEAFF
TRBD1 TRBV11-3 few CASSLSPGTGVDEQYF
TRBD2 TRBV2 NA CASRDLAGGGDTQYF
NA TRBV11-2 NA CASSLDDSSNEKLFF
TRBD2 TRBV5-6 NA CASSTLGGGKEETQYF
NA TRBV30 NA CAWSVSGNTIYF
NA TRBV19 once CASSIVLGDQPQHF
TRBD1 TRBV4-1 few CASRQDQGQGNQPQHF
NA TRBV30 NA CAWSVFRGIYF
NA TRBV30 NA CAWSVVDSNTEAFF
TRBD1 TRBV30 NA CAWSDGQGLLNTEAFF
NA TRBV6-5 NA CASSYSTSTEAFF
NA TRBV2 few CASSEIGGHQPQHF
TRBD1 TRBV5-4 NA CASSLGTAQETQYF
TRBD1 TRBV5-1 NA CASSLGTGGQPQHF
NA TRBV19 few CAVRGNTIYF
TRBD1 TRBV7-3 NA CASSPGQGAYEQYF
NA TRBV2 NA CASSERSESEDF
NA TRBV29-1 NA CSVIGQYITEAFF
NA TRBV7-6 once CASSLGHGGSYEQYF